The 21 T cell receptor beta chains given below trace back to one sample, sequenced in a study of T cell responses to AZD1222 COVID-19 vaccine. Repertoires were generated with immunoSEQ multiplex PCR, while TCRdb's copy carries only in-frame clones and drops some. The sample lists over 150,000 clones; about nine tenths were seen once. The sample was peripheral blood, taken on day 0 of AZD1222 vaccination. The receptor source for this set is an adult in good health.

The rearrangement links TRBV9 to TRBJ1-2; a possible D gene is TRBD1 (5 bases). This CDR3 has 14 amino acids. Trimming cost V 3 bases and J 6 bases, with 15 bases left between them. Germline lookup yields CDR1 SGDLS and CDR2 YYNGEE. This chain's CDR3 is CASSASGTLNGYTF. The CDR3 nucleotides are TGTGCCAGCAGCGCGTCCGGGACCTTGAATGGCTACACCTTC.

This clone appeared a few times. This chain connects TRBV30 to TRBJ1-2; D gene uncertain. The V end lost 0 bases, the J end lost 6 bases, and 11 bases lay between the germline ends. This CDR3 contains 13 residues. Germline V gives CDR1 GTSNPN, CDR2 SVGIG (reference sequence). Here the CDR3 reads CAWSVRGGHGYTF. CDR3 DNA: TGTGCCTGGAGTGTACGAGGAGGACATGGCTACACCTTC.

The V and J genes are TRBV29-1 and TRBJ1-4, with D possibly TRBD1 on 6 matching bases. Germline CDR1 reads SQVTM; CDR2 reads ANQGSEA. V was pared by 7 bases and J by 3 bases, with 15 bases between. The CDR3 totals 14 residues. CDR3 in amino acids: CSAKPGAANEKLFF. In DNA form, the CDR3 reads TGCAGCGCCAAACCGGGGGCAGCTAATGAAAAACTGTTTTTT.

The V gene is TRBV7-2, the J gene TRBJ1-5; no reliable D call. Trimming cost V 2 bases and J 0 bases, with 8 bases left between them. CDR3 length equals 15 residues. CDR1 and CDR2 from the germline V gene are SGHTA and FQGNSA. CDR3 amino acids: CASSLLVYSNQPQHF. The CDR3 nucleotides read TGTGCCAGCAGCTTATTGGTCTATAGCAATCAGCCCCAGCATTTT.

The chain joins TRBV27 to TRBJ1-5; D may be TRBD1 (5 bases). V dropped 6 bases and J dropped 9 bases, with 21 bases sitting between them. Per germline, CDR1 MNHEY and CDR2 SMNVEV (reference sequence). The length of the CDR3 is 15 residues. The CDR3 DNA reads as TGTGCCAGCAGACCAAACCGGGACGTGAAATGGCCCCAGCATTTT. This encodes CASRPNRDVKWPQHF.

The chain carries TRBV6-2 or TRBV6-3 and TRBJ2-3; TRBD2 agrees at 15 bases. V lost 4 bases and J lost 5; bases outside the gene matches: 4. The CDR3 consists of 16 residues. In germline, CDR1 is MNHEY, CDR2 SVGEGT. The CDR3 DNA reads TGTGCCAGCAGTTCGGGACTAGCGGGGGGACGAGATACGCAGTATTTT. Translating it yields CASSSGLAGGRDTQYF.

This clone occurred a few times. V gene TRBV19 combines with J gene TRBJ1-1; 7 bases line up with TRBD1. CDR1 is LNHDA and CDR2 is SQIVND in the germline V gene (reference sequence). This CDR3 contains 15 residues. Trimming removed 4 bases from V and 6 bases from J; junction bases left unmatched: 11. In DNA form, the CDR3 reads TGTGCCAGTAGTACCGGGACAGCCAAAGGGGCTGAAGCTTTCTTT. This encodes CASSTGTAKGAEAFF.

CDR3 loop: CATSESASSYEQYF. DNA of the CDR3: TGTGCCACCAGCGAAAGCGCGAGCTCCTACGAGCAGTACTTC. This chain joins TRBV15 and TRBJ2-7, with D hard to call. V shed 5 bases and J shed 0 bases, with 11 bases lying between them. The CDR3 has 14 amino acids. Germline V gene sequence: CDR1 LNHNV, CDR2 YYDKDF (reference sequence).

The CDR3 loop is CASGGISYNEQFF. In nucleotides, the CDR3 is TGTGCCAGCGGGGGAATATCCTACAATGAGCAGTTCTTC. The chain has TRBV2 and TRBJ2-1, with D possibly called TRBD1 or TRBD2 (5 bases each). In germline, CDR1 is SNHLY, CDR2 FYNNEI. Trimming took off 8 bases at V and 1 base at J, with 9 bases between the two ends. The CDR3 length is 13 residues.

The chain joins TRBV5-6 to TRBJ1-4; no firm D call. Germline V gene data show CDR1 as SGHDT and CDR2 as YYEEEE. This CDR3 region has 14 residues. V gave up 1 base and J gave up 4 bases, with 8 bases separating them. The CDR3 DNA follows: TGTGCCAGCAGCTTGAGGCAGATTAATGAAAAACTGTTTTTT. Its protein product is CASSLRQINEKLFF.

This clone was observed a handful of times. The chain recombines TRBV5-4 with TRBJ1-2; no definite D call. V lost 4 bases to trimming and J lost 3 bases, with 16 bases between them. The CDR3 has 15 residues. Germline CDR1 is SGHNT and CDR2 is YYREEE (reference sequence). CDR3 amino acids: CASSPSGSVDYGYTF. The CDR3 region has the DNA TGTGCCAGCAGCCCGAGCGGGAGTGTCGACTATGGCTACACCTTC.

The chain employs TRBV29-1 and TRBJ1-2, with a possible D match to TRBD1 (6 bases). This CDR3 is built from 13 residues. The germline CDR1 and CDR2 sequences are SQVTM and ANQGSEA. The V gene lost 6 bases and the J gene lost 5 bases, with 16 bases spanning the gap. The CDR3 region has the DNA TGCAGCGTCGAAAGGGACAACGAATATGGCTACACCTTC. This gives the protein CSVERDNEYGYTF.

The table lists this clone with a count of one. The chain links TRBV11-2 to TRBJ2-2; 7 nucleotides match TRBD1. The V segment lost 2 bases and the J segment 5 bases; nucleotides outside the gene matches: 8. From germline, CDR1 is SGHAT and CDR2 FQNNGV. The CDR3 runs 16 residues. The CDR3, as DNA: TGTGCCAGCAGCTTAATTTCTACAGGGGCGACCGGGGAGCTGTTTTTT. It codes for CASSLISTGATGELFF. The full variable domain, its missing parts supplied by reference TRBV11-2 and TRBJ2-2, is EAGVAQSPRYKIIEKRQSVAFWCNPISGHATLYWYQQILGQGPKLLIQFQNNGVVDDSQLPKDRFSAERLKGVDSTLKIQPAKLEDSAVYLCASSLISTGATGELFFGEGSRLTVL.

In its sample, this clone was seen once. The CDR3 region has the DNA TGTGCCAGCAGTCTGGGGCCCTTGGGTGAGCAGTTCTTC. It yields the protein CASSLGPLGEQFF. V usage is TRBV28 and J usage is TRBJ2-1; D is possibly TRBD1 (5 bases). Germline V CDR1 and CDR2: MDHEN, SYDVKM. The CDR3 covers 13 residues. Trimming shortened V by 5 bases and J by 9 bases, and 14 bases separated the two germline ends.

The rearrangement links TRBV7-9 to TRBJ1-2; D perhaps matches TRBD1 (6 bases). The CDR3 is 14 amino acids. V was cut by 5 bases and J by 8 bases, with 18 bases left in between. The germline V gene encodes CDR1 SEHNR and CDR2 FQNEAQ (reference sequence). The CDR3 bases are TGTGCCAGCAGCATAACCGGGACATCGGACGGCTACACCTTC. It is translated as CASSITGTSDGYTF.

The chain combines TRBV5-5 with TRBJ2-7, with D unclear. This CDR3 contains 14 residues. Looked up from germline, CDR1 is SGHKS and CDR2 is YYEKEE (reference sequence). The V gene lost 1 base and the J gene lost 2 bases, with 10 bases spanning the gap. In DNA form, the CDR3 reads TGTGCCAGCAGCTTGCAGCGATCTACCTACGAGCAGTACTTC. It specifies CASSLQRSTYEQYF.

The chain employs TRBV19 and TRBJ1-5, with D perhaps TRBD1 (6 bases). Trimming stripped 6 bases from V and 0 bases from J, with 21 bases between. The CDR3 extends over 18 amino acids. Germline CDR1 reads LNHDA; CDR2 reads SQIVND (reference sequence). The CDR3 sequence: CASRPGQHQDSSNQPQHF. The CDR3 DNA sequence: TGTGCCAGTAGACCAGGACAGCATCAAGATTCTAGCAATCAGCCCCAGCATTTT. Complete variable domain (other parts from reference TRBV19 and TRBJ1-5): DGGITQSPKYLFRKEGQNVTLSCEQNLNHDAMYWYRQDPGQGLRLIYYSQIVNDFQKGDIAEGYSVSREKKESFPLTVTSAQKNPTAFYLCASRPGQHQDSSNQPQHFGDGTRLSIL.

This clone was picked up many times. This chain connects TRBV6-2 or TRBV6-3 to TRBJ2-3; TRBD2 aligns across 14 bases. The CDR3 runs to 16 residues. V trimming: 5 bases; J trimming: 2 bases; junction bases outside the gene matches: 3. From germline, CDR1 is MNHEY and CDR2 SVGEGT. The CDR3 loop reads CASSGTSGGHTDTQYF. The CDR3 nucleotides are TGTGCCAGCAGTGGGACTAGCGGGGGCCACACAGATACGCAGTATTTT.

DNA of the CDR3: TGTGCCAGCAGCTTAGGGGCGGGGATCAGAGAAAAACTGTTTTTT. Protein: CASSLGAGIREKLFF. This chain uses TRBV7-2 with TRBJ1-4; no firm D call. The CDR3 is 15 residues long. V was shortened by 1 base and J by 8 bases, with 14 bases between the two germline ends. Looked up from germline, CDR1 is SGHTA and CDR2 is FQGNSA.

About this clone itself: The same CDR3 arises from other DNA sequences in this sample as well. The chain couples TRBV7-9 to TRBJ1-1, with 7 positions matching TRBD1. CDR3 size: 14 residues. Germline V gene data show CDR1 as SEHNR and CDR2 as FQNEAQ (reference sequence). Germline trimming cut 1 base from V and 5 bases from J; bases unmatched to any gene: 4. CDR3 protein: CASSLVSGGTEAFF. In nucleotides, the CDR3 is TGTGCCAGCAGCTTAGTGTCAGGGGGGACTGAAGCTTTCTTT. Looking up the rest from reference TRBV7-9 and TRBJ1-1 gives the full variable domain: DTGVSQNPRHKITKRGQNVTFRCDPISEHNRLYWYRQTLGQGPEFLTYFQNEAQLEKSRLLSDRFSAERPKGSFSTLEIQRTEQGDSAMYLCASSLVSGGTEAFFGQGTRLTVV.

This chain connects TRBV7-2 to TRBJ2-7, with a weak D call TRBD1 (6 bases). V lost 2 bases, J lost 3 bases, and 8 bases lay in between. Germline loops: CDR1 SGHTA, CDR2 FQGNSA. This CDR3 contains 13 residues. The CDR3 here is CASSLYRDYEQYF. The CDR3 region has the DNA TGTGCCAGCAGCTTATACAGGGACTACGAGCAGTACTTC. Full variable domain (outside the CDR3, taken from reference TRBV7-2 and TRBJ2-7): GAGVSQSPSNKVTEKGKDVELRCDPISGHTALYWYRQSLGQGLEFLIYFQGNSAPDKSGLPSDRFSAERTGGSVSTLTIQRTQQEDSAVYLCASSLYRDYEQYFGPGTRLTVT.